One and the same sample provided the 18 T cell receptor beta chains below, sequenced in a study of T cell clonality in common variable immunodeficiency (dated by TCRdb to the mid-2010s). Libraries came from the immunoSEQ multiplex PCR assay. The clones in this table, taken by TCRdb from immuneACCESS, are in-frame only. Not every clone is retained; where verified, under half of the shortfall comes from an unresolved V gene, and the cause of the rest is unknown. Listed for this sample are about 43,000 clones, none observed only a single time. The ten most abundant clones make up 2% to 2.5% of the sample. The sequenced sample was peripheral blood mononuclear cells. All receptors come from a person aged 18 to 70 in good health.

This clone was counted ten times or more. The read ends 3 residues shy of where the CDR3 ends; the end is completed using the germline J gene. This chain links TRBV7-2 with TRBJ2-1; possible D gene TRBD2, 6 bases. Germline lookup yields CDR1 SGHTA and CDR2 FQGNSA. Deletions cut 5 bases from V and 4 bases from J, with 9 bases between. This CDR3 has 13 residues. The covered CDR3 bases are TGTGCCAGCAGCGGGACTGGTTACAATGAG. It translates to CASSGTGYNE. The full CDR3 is CASSGTGYNEQFF.

This clone has ten or more counts. Read data end 3 residues before the CDR3 end; the end is taken from the germline J gene. This chain joins TRBV11-3 and TRBJ2-2; D not certain. The V end lost 3 bases, the J end lost 0 bases, and 8 bases lay between the germline ends. There are 15 residues in the CDR3. Germline CDR1 and CDR2: SGHNT and YENEEA. The DNA read from the CDR3 is TGTGCCAGCAGCTTGGGCGCTACGAACACCGGGGAG. Translation: CASSLGATNTGE. The CDR3 in full is CASSLGATNTGELFF. Drawing the rest from reference TRBV11-3 and TRBJ2-2, the complete variable domain is EAGVVQSPRYKIIEKKQPVAFWCNPISGHNTLYWYLQNLGQGPELLIRYENEEAVDDSQLPKDRFSAERLKGVDSTLKIQPAELGDSAVYLCASSLGATNTGELFFGEGSRLTVL.

This clone was detected many times. The sequenced fragment ends 3 residues before the CDR3 boundary, so the rest is inferred from the germline J gene. This rearrangement joins TRBV7-9 to TRBJ1-1, with 7 nucleotides matching TRBD1. Germline CDR1 is SEHNR and CDR2 is FQNEAQ (reference sequence). The V segment lost 1 base and the J segment 2 bases; nucleotides outside the gene matches: 4. This CDR3 region has 15 residues. The part of the CDR3 DNA that was read is TGTGCCAGCAGCTTAGGACAGGGAAGTAACACTGAA. Residues: CASSLGQGSNTE. The whole CDR3 protein is CASSLGQGSNTEAFF. Variable domain in full (rest from reference TRBV7-9 and TRBJ1-1): DTGVSQNPRHKITKRGQNVTFRCDPISEHNRLYWYRQTLGQGPEFLTYFQNEAQLEKSRLLSDRFSAERPKGSFSTLEIQRTEQGDSAMYLCASSLGQGSNTEAFFGQGTRLTVV.

This clone was recorded many times. The read ends 3 residues shy of where the CDR3 ends; the end is completed using the germline J gene. The genes are TRBV7-3 and TRBJ2-3; maybe TRBD1 (5 bases). In germline, CDR1 is SGHTA, CDR2 FQGTGA. This CDR3 region has 15 residues. Trimming stripped 5 bases from V and 1 base from J, with 13 bases between. CDR3 DNA, as far as it was read: TGTGCCAGCAGCCCAGGGTTGGTGGGCACAGATACG. Its translation: CASSPGLVGTDT. The whole CDR3 reads CASSPGLVGTDTQYF.

In its sample, this clone was seen many times. The observed sequence ends 3 residues before the CDR3 terminus, with the missing tail filled in from the germline J gene. The chain couples TRBV2 to TRBJ1-2; D remains unclear. The germline V gene has CDR1 SNHLY and CDR2 FYNNEI. The V end was cut by 4 bases, the J end by 4 bases, with 10 bases between. CDR3 length equals 13 residues. CDR3 DNA (partial): TGTGCCAGCAGTGTGTCCCAAGGCTATGGC. Amino acid sequence: CASSVSQGYG. The entire CDR3 protein reads CASSVSQGYGYTF.

This clone has ten or more counts. Read sequence stops 3 residues before the CDR3 end, and the germline J gene provides the missing end. The V call is TRBV4-2, the J call TRBJ2-3, with unresolved D. The CDR3 covers 16 residues. Germline V CDR1 and CDR2: LGHNA, YNFKEQ. Trimming pared 0 bases from V and 1 base from J, leaving 11 bases between. CDR3 sequence reads: CASSQDIAMGTDTQYF. The CDR3 bases that were read are TGTGCCAGCAGCCAAGATATCGCGATGGGCACAGATACG.

This clone was observed at least ten times. Coverage ceases 3 residues before the CDR3 finishes, and the germline J gene fills in the end. This chain connects TRBV12-3 or TRBV12-4 to TRBJ2-1; D unclear. The CDR3 runs to 15 residues. Trimming pared 1 base from V and 0 bases from J, leaving 7 bases between. The sequenced CDR3 bases are TGTGCCAGCAGTTTAGACAGAAGCTCCTACAATGAG. It encodes CASSLDRSSYNE. The full CDR3 sequence reads CASSLDRSSYNEQFF.

This clone was counted at least ten times. The CDR3 is cut off 3 residues early in the read; its end comes from the germline J gene. The rearrangement links TRBV20-1 to TRBJ2-3; TRBD2 might be the D (6 bases). The germline V gene has CDR1 DFQATT and CDR2 SNEGSKA (reference sequence). The V end lost 5 bases, the J end lost 0 bases, and 15 bases lay between the germline ends. The CDR3 runs to 15 residues. CDR3 amino acids: CSAALGSGSTDTQYF. Partial CDR3 DNA: TGCAGTGCTGCCTTGGGGAGCGGGAGCACAGATACG.

Ten or more counts support this clone. The read is 3 residues too short to cover the CDR3 end, so that end is filled in from the germline J gene. The chain has TRBV7-9 and TRBJ2-1; D remains ambiguous. The CDR3 sequence is 13 residues long. V lost 1 base to trimming and J lost 6 bases, with 7 bases between them. CDR1 and CDR2 (germline): SEHNR, FQNEAQ (reference sequence). CDR3 loop: CASSLVVSNEQFF. The sequenced CDR3 bases are TGTGCCAGCAGCTTAGTCGTTAGCAATGAG.

This clone was detected ten times or more. The read falls 3 residues short of the CDR3 end, and the missing part is taken from the germline J gene. The gene calls are TRBV5-4 and TRBJ1-2; a possible D gene is TRBD1 (5 bases). Germline-derived CDR1 and CDR2 are SGHNT and YYREEE (reference sequence). The CDR3 is made up of 13 amino acids. The CDR3 here is CASSLAGIGGYTF. Incomplete CDR3 DNA: TGTGCCAGCAGCTTGGCAGGGATAGGCGGC.

Note on this clone: The read halts 3 residues ahead of the CDR3 end, with the missing end drawn from the germline J gene. This chain joins TRBV7-8 and TRBJ1-2; 8 positions agree with TRBD1. Germline assignment: CDR1 SGHVS and CDR2 FQNEAQ. The CDR3 loop spans 14 amino acids. The sequenced CDR3 bases are TGTGCCAGCAGCTCCCCCGGGACAGGCGGCGGC. Its translation is CASSSPGTGGG. The CDR3 in full is CASSSPGTGGGYTF.

This clone appeared many times. The CDR3 end is not reached by the read, which stops 3 residues before it; the germline J gene fills it in. The sample has other DNA sequences that encode this CDR3 too. The chain has TRBV19 and TRBJ1-3; D is unclear. Germline assignment: CDR1 LNHDA and CDR2 SQIVND (reference sequence). The V end was cut by 5 bases, the J end by 3 bases, with 17 bases between. This CDR3 has 16 residues. CDR3 in amino acids: CASSPSGTSGGNTIYF. The covered CDR3 bases are TGTGCCAGTAGTCCCTCCGGTACTAGCGGTGGAAACACC.

This clone was found many times. The sequence runs out 3 residues before the end of the CDR3; the remainder is reconstructed from the germline J gene. The V call is TRBV6-2 or TRBV6-3, the J call TRBJ1-1, with D uncertain. The CDR3 totals 14 residues. Per germline, CDR1 MNHEY and CDR2 SVGEGT. Trimming stripped 2 bases from V and 1 base from J, with 8 bases between. The sequenced CDR3 bases are TGTGCCAGCAGTTACACGGGTACGAACACTGAA. Translation gives CASSYTGTNTE. The full CDR3 reads CASSYTGTNTEAFF.

Many counts were recorded for this clone. The CDR3 end falls 3 residues outside the read, so it is completed with the germline J gene. The chain is built from TRBV18 and TRBJ1-5; 7 bases map to TRBD1. This CDR3 is built from 15 residues. Per germline, CDR1 KGHSH and CDR2 LQKENI. V lost 3 bases, J lost 2 bases, and 4 bases stayed unmatched. CDR3 bases read: TGTGCCAGCTCACCGGACAGGATGGGCAATCAGCCC. It is translated as CASSPDRMGNQP. From start to end, the CDR3 is CASSPDRMGNQPQHF.

This clone was seen more than once but under ten times. The read ends 3 residues shy of where the CDR3 ends; the end is completed using the germline J gene. The same CDR3 arises from other DNA sequences in this sample as well. The gene calls are TRBV7-9 and TRBJ1-6, with 8 bases identical to TRBD1. This CDR3 is built from 15 residues. Germline V lookup: CDR1 SEHNR, CDR2 FQNEAQ (reference sequence). Trimming took 5 bases from V and 9 from J; bases not matched to a gene: 9. CDR3 DNA, as far as it was read: TGTGCCAGCAGCCCTGACAGGGGCCCAGGTTCACCC. Residues: CASSPDRGPGSP. The complete CDR3 reads CASSPDRGPGSPLHF.

As for this clone: At one end, the junction sequence differs from germline, possibly due to a read error. The CDR3 end is not reached by the read, which stops 3 residues before it; the germline J gene fills it in. Other DNA sequences in this specimen translate into the identical CDR3. V is TRBV6-2 or TRBV6-3 and J is TRBJ1-2; no clear D. Per the germline V gene, CDR1 is MNHEY and CDR2 is SVGEGT. The CDR3 totals 15 residues. The CDR3 loop reads CASSSTLGGAYGYTF. The part of the CDR3 DNA that was read is TGTGCCAGCAGCTCGACACTCGGAGGTGCCTATGGA.

The sample holds many counts of this clone. The read ends 3 residues shy of where the CDR3 ends; the end is completed using the germline J gene. The chain uses TRBV19 and TRBJ1-4; possible D gene TRBD1, 6 bases. CDR1 LNHDA and CDR2 SQIVND come from the germline V gene (reference sequence). This CDR3 has 12 amino acids. Trimming shortened V by 3 bases and J by 7 bases, and 6 bases separated the two germline ends. The CDR3 reads CASSIRGEKLFF. The CDR3 DNA, read in part, is TGTGCCAGTAGTATCAGGGGTGAAAAA. The full variable domain, its missing parts supplied by reference TRBV19 and TRBJ1-4, is DGGITQSPKYLFRKEGQNVTLSCEQNLNHDAMYWYRQDPGQGLRLIYYSQIVNDFQKGDIAEGYSVSREKKESFPLTVTSAQKNPTAFYLCASSIRGEKLFFGSGTQLSVL.

This clone was detected ten times or more. The sequence runs out 3 residues before the end of the CDR3; the remainder is reconstructed from the germline J gene. The chain combines TRBV7-6 with TRBJ2-3; D might be TRBD2 (6 bases). Trimming shortened V by 5 bases and J by 4 bases, and 13 bases separated the two germline ends. CDR1 and CDR2 from the germline V gene are SGHVS and FNYEAQ. This CDR3 has 14 amino acids. The CDR3 protein is CASSPRASADTQYF. CDR3 DNA (partial): TGTGCCAGCAGCCCCCGTGCTAGCGCAGATACG.